Each of the 29 T cell receptor beta chains below was sequenced from the same sample in a study of T cells after yellow fever vaccination. TCRdb processed the 5' RACE reads anew with MiXCR; each CDR3 protein has one entry. The table lists about 360,000 distinct CDR3 sequences, 6.2% of them singletons. The sequencing here drew on PBMCs, taken 5 days after the yellow fever booster vaccination. The receptors stem from a man younger than 40 who received the YFV17D yellow fever vaccine.

The CDR3 spells CSVRTATEQYF. The CDR3 nucleotides are TGCAGCGTTAGGACAGCAACCGAGCAGTACTTC. The chain carries TRBV29-1 and TRBJ2-7; perhaps TRBD1 as D (6 bases). Germline V gives CDR1 SQVTM, CDR2 ANQGSEA. The CDR3 contains 11 residues. V dropped 5 bases and J dropped 6 bases, with 11 bases sitting between them.

At least ten counts were recorded for this clonotype. This chain joins TRBV9 and TRBJ2-1; TRBD2 agrees at 8 bases. V was clipped by 4 bases and J by 1 base; unmatched bases: 7. The V gene's germline CDR1 is SGDLS and CDR2 YYNGEE. CDR3 length equals 16 residues. The CDR3 DNA sequence: TGTGCCAGCAGCCTAATAGCGGGGACTTCCTACAATGAGCAGTTCTTC. It translates to CASSLIAGTSYNEQFF.

This clonotype was seen a handful of times. The V and J genes are TRBV5-8 and TRBJ2-3; 11 bases map to TRBD2. With V trimmed by 4 bases and J by 2 bases, 6 bases remained unmatched. Germline assignment: CDR1 SGHTS and CDR2 YDEGEE. This CDR3 is built from 16 residues. The chain's CDR3 is CASSPLAGGATDTQYF. For the CDR3, the DNA is TGTGCCAGCAGCCCCTTAGCGGGGGGGGCCACAGATACGCAGTATTTT.

This clonotype has more than one count but fewer than ten. The chain has TRBV5-5 and TRBJ2-2; 12 bases match TRBD2. This CDR3 contains 16 residues. In germline, CDR1 is SGHKS, CDR2 YYEKEE (reference sequence). Trimming at V came to 3 bases and at J to 7 bases, leaving 7 bases not matched to a gene. The CDR3 coding sequence is TGTGCCAGCAGCTCCGGACTAGCGGGAATGAACGGGGAGCTGTTTTTT. It codes for CASSSGLAGMNGELFF. The whole variable domain, remainder taken from reference TRBV5-5 and TRBJ2-2, is DAGVTQSPTHLIKTRGQQVTLRCSPISGHKSVSWYQQVLGQGPQFIFQYYEKEERGRGNFPDRFSARQFPNYSSELNVNALLLGDSALYLCASSSGLAGMNGELFFGEGSRLTVL.

This sequence joins TRBV27 and TRBJ2-3; TRBD2 matches 8 bases. CDR3 length: 16 amino acids. From germline, CDR1 is MNHEY and CDR2 SMNVEV (reference sequence). V dropped 7 bases and J dropped 0; count of bases not matched to a gene: 9. CDR3 in amino acids: CASTTRLATSTDTQYF. Here the CDR3 DNA reads TGTGCCAGCACGACACGACTAGCGACTAGCACAGATACGCAGTATTTT.

This clonotype was picked up a small number of times. V and J are TRBV6-2 or TRBV6-3 and TRBJ2-3; 9 bases map to TRBD2. This CDR3 is built from 17 residues. The germline gives CDR1 MNHEY, CDR2 SVGEGT. The V and J ends lost 2 bases and 4 bases, in that order; junction bases with no gene match: 10. The CDR3, as DNA: TGTGCCAGCAGTTACGGGTTAGCGGGAGTGGGGCCAGATACGCAGTATTTT. Translating it yields CASSYGLAGVGPDTQYF.

This clonotype has at least ten counts. CDR3 sequence reads: CASSLGQPYGYTF. DNA of the CDR3: TGTGCCAGCAGCTTGGGACAGCCCTATGGCTACACCTTC. The chain carries TRBV7-9 and TRBJ1-2, with 7 bases fitting TRBD1. The CDR3 sequence is 13 residues long. The germline CDR1 and CDR2 sequences are SEHNR and FQNEAQ (reference sequence). V shed 3 bases, J shed 4 bases, and the junction held 2 bases outside the gene matches.

A few counts support this clonotype. This chain joins TRBV20-1 and TRBJ2-3, with D hard to call. CDR3 length equals 14 residues. Per germline, CDR1 DFQATT and CDR2 SNEGSKA (reference sequence). Trimming took 3 bases from V and 4 from J, leaving 14 bases between them. CDR3 loop: CSASAARLADTQYF. The CDR3 bases are TGCAGTGCTAGTGCGGCAAGGCTGGCAGATACGCAGTATTTT.

This clonotype was observed a handful of times. The chain is built from TRBV10-3 and TRBJ2-1; D is unresolved. CDR3 length equals 12 residues. Trimming left V 9 bases short and J 8 bases short, with 14 bases between. Per the germline V gene, CDR1 is ENHRY and CDR2 is SYGVKD. The CDR3, as DNA: TGTGCCATTCTCGACGAAACCCATGAGCAGTTCTTC. Its protein product is CAILDETHEQFF.

This clonotype occurred many times. The rearrangement uses TRBV28 and TRBJ2-1; possibly TRBD1 or TRBD2 for D (5 bases each). This CDR3 contains 17 residues. V shed 3 bases and J shed 3 bases, with 18 bases lying between them. Germline V gene data show CDR1 as MDHEN and CDR2 as SYDVKM. CDR3 loop: CASSFRDEAFFYNEQFF. For the CDR3, the DNA is TGTGCCAGCAGTTTCCGGGACGAAGCCTTCTTCTACAATGAGCAGTTCTTC.

This clonotype has at least ten counts. The chain joins TRBV5-5 to TRBJ1-1; D uncertain. V was trimmed by 0 bases and J by 0 bases, leaving 3 bases between them. This CDR3 has 13 residues. The germline CDR1 and CDR2 sequences are SGHKS and YYEKEE (reference sequence). CDR3 amino acids: CASSLVVNTEAFF. The CDR3 DNA is TGTGCCAGCAGCTTGGTAGTGAACACTGAAGCTTTCTTT.

The gene calls are TRBV29-1 and TRBJ2-4; 12 nucleotides agree with TRBD2. The CDR3 totals 15 residues. V shed 0 bases, J shed 7 bases, and the junction held 4 bases outside the gene matches. Per germline, CDR1 SQVTM and CDR2 ANQGSEA. CDR3 in DNA: TGCAGCGTTGAAGACGGACTAGCGGGATGGAACATTCAGTACTTC. Amino acid sequence: CSVEDGLAGWNIQYF.

This clonotype was detected only a few times. The rearrangement joins TRBV7-2 to TRBJ2-7; TRBD2 matches at 9 bases. This CDR3 has 15 residues. Trimming removed 5 bases from V and 1 base from J; junction bases left unmatched: 6. The germline V gene encodes CDR1 SGHTA and CDR2 FQGNSA. The CDR3 here is CASSPRTSESYEQYF. The CDR3 nucleotides read TGTGCCAGCAGCCCACGGACTAGCGAGTCCTACGAGCAGTACTTC.

This clonotype appeared many times. The chain uses TRBV3-1 and TRBJ2-7; possibly TRBD2 for D (5 bases). Trimming took 0 bases from V and 3 from J, leaving 18 bases between them. CDR3 length equals 17 residues. Germline V gene sequence: CDR1 LGHDT, CDR2 YNNKEL (reference sequence). CDR3 region: CASSQDFETTNLYEQYF. The CDR3 bases are TGTGCCAGCAGCCAAGATTTCGAGACTACCAACCTCTACGAGCAGTACTTC.

This clonotype has only a few counts. This sequence joins TRBV30 and TRBJ2-7, with 7 bases that match TRBD1. The CDR3 length is 14 residues. Germline lookup yields CDR1 GTSNPN and CDR2 SVGIG (reference sequence). V was pared by 0 bases and J by 6 bases, with 8 bases of the junction left unmatched. The CDR3 DNA follows: TGTGCCTGGAGTGTCGGACAGGCGATGGGCGAGCAGTACTTC. This gives the protein CAWSVGQAMGEQYF.

This chain connects TRBV6-2 or TRBV6-3 to TRBJ2-7, with D uncertain. V lost 0 bases to trimming and J lost 3 bases, with 12 bases between them. The germline CDR1 and CDR2 sequences are MNHEY and SVGEGT. This CDR3 region has 15 residues. CDR3 in DNA: TGTGCCAGCAGTTACTCCCCCCCTAACTTCTACGAGCAGTACTTC. Its translation: CASSYSPPNFYEQYF.

This clonotype has at least ten counts. J is TRBJ2-1 and V is TRBV5-1; 8 bases align to TRBD2. The length of the CDR3 is 17 residues. Trimming at V came to 0 bases and at J to 9 bases, leaving 14 bases not matched to a gene. The germline gives CDR1 SGHRS, CDR2 YFSETQ. The CDR3 loop reads CASSLVPAGVGMGEQFF. CDR3 bases: TGCGCCAGCAGCTTGGTCCCAGCGGGAGTGGGGATGGGTGAGCAGTTCTTC.

V usage is TRBV9 and J usage is TRBJ2-7, with D maybe TRBD1 (6 bases). Germline-derived CDR1 and CDR2 are SGDLS and YYNGEE. V was shortened by 3 bases and J by 4 bases, with 17 bases between the two germline ends. The CDR3 is made up of 15 amino acids. The CDR3 loop is CASSEAGTWAYEQYF. As DNA, the CDR3 is TGTGCCAGCAGCGAGGCCGGGACATGGGCTTACGAGCAGTACTTC.

The DNA of the CDR3 is TGCAGTGCTAGAGATGGGTCGGGGAACACTGAAGCTTTCTTT. It is translated as CSARDGSGNTEAFF. The rearrangement uses TRBV20-1 and TRBJ1-1; D is unclear. The CDR3 spans 14 residues. With 0 bases removed from V and 1 base from J, the gap between germline ends came to 9 bases. Germline CDR1 DFQATT, CDR2 SNEGSKA (reference sequence).

This chain joins TRBV7-9 and TRBJ2-1, with D tentatively TRBD1 (5 bases). Germline loops: CDR1 SEHNR, CDR2 FQNEAQ (reference sequence). The CDR3 spans 16 residues. The germline V and J ends were trimmed by 4 bases and 2 bases, with 15 bases remaining between them. The DNA for the CDR3 is TGTGCCAGCAGCTCCCGGGCAGCAGGGACCTACAATGAGCAGTTCTTC. Its translation is CASSSRAAGTYNEQFF. The variable domain in full, completed from reference TRBV7-9 and TRBJ2-1, reads DTGVSQNPRHKITKRGQNVTFRCDPISEHNRLYWYRQTLGQGPEFLTYFQNEAQLEKSRLLSDRFSAERPKGSFSTLEIQRTEQGDSAMYLCASSSRAAGTYNEQFFGPGTRLTVL.

This clonotype was counted at least ten times. J is TRBJ2-1 and V is TRBV5-1, with 10 bases aligning to TRBD1. Losses at the gene ends were 0 bases for V and 6 bases for J; bases not matched to a gene: 6. The CDR3 runs to 16 residues. Germline V gene data show CDR1 as SGHRS and CDR2 as YFSETQ. The CDR3 nucleotides read TGCGCCAGCAGCTTGGTAGGACAGGGGGGATTCAATGAGCAGTTCTTC. It codes for CASSLVGQGGFNEQFF.

This clonotype has a handful of counts. This chain connects TRBV7-9 to TRBJ2-7, with D perhaps matching TRBD1 (6 bases). Deletions cut 4 bases from V and 7 bases from J, with 20 bases between. The CDR3 loop spans 15 amino acids. CDR1 is SEHNR, CDR2 FQNEAQ, per germline (reference sequence). This CDR3 reads CASSSDLGQISEQYF. The CDR3 DNA sequence: TGTGCCAGCAGCTCGGATCTCGGACAGATCTCGGAGCAGTACTTC.

This clonotype was seen only a few times. The rearrangement links TRBV20-1 to TRBJ2-5; D remains unclear. Trimming cost V 3 bases and J 5 bases, with 16 bases left between them. This CDR3 region has 14 residues. CDR1 DFQATT and CDR2 SNEGSKA come from the germline V gene (reference sequence). CDR3 region: CSASYVIVGETQYF. The CDR3 DNA reads as TGCAGTGCTAGTTATGTGATTGTCGGTGAGACCCAGTACTTC.

This clonotype was recorded a few times. V and J are TRBV12-3 or TRBV12-4 and TRBJ2-6; maybe TRBD1 (6 bases). Trimming removed 5 bases at V and 2 bases at J, with 13 bases between. The CDR3 runs 16 residues. The CDR3 region is CASSQQGFTGANVLTF. The CDR3 DNA reads TGTGCCAGCAGTCAACAGGGTTTTACTGGGGCCAACGTCCTGACTTTC.

This clonotype has just a few counts. The rearrangement links TRBV7-2 to TRBJ2-7, with D unresolved. Germline-derived CDR1 and CDR2 are SGHTA and FQGNSA. The CDR3 runs 14 residues. Trimming stripped 1 base from V and 1 base from J, with 8 bases between. The CDR3 sequence is CASSLEAKSYEQYF. The CDR3 DNA reads as TGTGCCAGCAGCTTAGAGGCGAAATCCTACGAGCAGTACTTC.

This clonotype was observed many times. The chain joins TRBV30 to TRBJ1-1, with no clear D. V was clipped by 5 bases and J by 7 bases, with 20 bases between them. Per the germline V gene, CDR1 is GTSNPN and CDR2 is SVGIG (reference sequence). This CDR3 spans 14 amino acids. This CDR3 is CAWGSTRARNEAFF. The CDR3 coding sequence is TGTGCCTGGGGAAGTACGAGAGCGAGAAATGAAGCTTTCTTT.

The table lists this clonotype with a few counts. The chain recombines TRBV19 with TRBJ1-1; no firm D call. Germline loops: CDR1 LNHDA, CDR2 SQIVND (reference sequence). V lost 9 bases to trimming and J lost 7 bases, with 12 bases between them. The CDR3 covers 11 residues. This chain's CDR3 is CASTLGNEAFF. The CDR3 bases are TGTGCCAGCACGTTGGGAAATGAAGCTTTCTTT.

The chain is built from TRBV10-2 and TRBJ2-1; 8 bases fit TRBD2. The junction had 10 bases not matched to a gene; V was cut back by 8 bases and J by 10 bases. Germline V lookup: CDR1 WSHSY, CDR2 SAAADI. The CDR3 loop spans 13 amino acids. CDR3 residues: CASGASGSSEQFF. The DNA of the CDR3 is TGCGCCAGCGGGGCAAGCGGGAGTTCGGAGCAGTTCTTC.

This clonotype was observed at least ten times. CDR3 DNA: TGTGCCAGCAGTGGAAGAGCAGATACGCAGTATTTT. Its protein is CASSGRADTQYF. This sequence joins TRBV6-4 and TRBJ2-3; D remains unclear. CDR1 and CDR2 (germline): MRHNA, SNTAGT. This CDR3 spans 12 amino acids. V lost 4 bases and J 4 bases, leaving 6 bases between the germline ends.